Below, one T cell receptor beta chain is given with its context. Its antigen remains unidentified. The data are from a study of shared clonotypes between healthy human individuals. Naive-designated CD8 cells lacked CD45RO, were positively enriched for CCR7, and omitted terminally differentiated effector memory CD45RA+ cells. Notes on the study in general: Across subsets, estimated richness was generally greater for naive than for memory populations. Non-shared clonotypes had lower generation probabilities than those shared by all four donors.

This CDR3 has 14 residues. V was cut by 5 bases and J by 6 bases, with 16 bases left in between. CDR1 ENHRY and CDR2 SYGVKD come from the germline V gene. TCRdb keeps only in-frame clones here, not all; method: immunoSEQ multiplex PCR. The sample holds about 2,100,000 clones, just over 90% seen once. Input material: naive CD8+ T cells from PBMCs. The chain couples TRBV10-3 to TRBJ1-2, with D perhaps TRBD1 (6 bases). This clonotype was sampled from a young man in good health. Some clones in this sample may be carry-over from other donors' samples. For the CDR3, the DNA is TGTGCCATCAGTCCAGGAGGGGGAATCAATGGCTACACCTTC. The encoded protein is CAISPGGGINGYTF.